The rows below give T cell receptor beta chains drawn from one sample of a study of blood T cells in healthy people across ages. One entry per CDR3 protein, called by TCRdb with MiXCR from the 5' RACE reads. The sample holds about 500,000 distinct CDR3 sequences, less than 25% seen once. This sample also appeared in a second study, on T cells of mothers and their children.

The sample taken for sequencing was blood. These receptors all stem from a boy younger than 18 in good health. Each CDR3 is given with its conserved first and last residue. A D gene is named only where the DNA matches it firmly. The listing skips clone size in some rows; elsewhere it reads once, few, many or a size class.

J: TRBJ2-2; size: few; D: .; V: TRBV12-3/TRBV12-4; CDR3: CASSSLGLNTGELFF; DNA: TGTGCCAGCAGCTCCTTGGGACTCAACACCGGGGAGCTGTTTTTT
J: TRBJ2-1; size: few; D: .; V: TRBV10-3; CDR3: CAISGQVFAYNEQFF; DNA: TGTGCCATCAGTGGACAGGTATTCGCCTACAATGAGCAGTTCTTC
J: TRBJ2-7; size: .; D: .; V: TRBV7-2; CDR3: CASSSPRSGTYEQYF; DNA: TGTGCCAGCAGCTCTCCCCGTAGCGGCACCTACGAGCAGTACTTC
J: TRBJ2-7; size: few; D: TRBD1; V: TRBV19; CDR3: CASSASPGQGRHEQYF; DNA: TGTGCCAGTTCCGCCTCCCCGGGACAGGGTCGCCACGAGCAGTACTTC
J: TRBJ2-5; size: few; D: TRBD2; V: TRBV6-1; CDR3: CASSELAGSGETQYF; DNA: TGTGCCAGCAGTGAACTAGCGGGATCAGGAGAGACCCAGTACTTC
J: TRBJ1-6; size: .; D: TRBD1; V: TRBV27; CDR3: CASSYRGDSPLHF; DNA: TGTGCCAGCAGTTACAGGGGTGATTCACCCCTCCACTTT
J: TRBJ1-5; size: .; D: .; V: TRBV6-1; CDR3: CASSSSWSNQPQHF; DNA: TGTGCCAGCAGTTCCTCATGGAGCAATCAGCCCCAGCATTTT
J: TRBJ2-7; size: .; D: TRBD1; V: TRBV30; CDR3: CAWSAGQGIYEQYF; DNA: TGTGCCTGGAGCGCAGGACAGGGGATCTACGAGCAGTACTTC
J: TRBJ1-5; size: few; D: TRBD1; V: TRBV7-2; CDR3: CASSETGEVNQPQHF; DNA: TGTGCCAGCAGTGAGACAGGGGAAGTCAATCAGCCCCAGCATTTT
J: TRBJ2-2; size: .; D: TRBD1; V: TRBV5-1; CDR3: CASRGQGANTGELFF; DNA: TGCGCCAGCAGGGGACAGGGGGCCAACACCGGGGAGCTGTTTTTT
J: TRBJ2-5; size: few; D: TRBD2; V: TRBV9; CDR3: CASSQEGLAGDPRLKTQYF; DNA: TGTGCCAGCAGCCAAGAGGGGCTAGCGGGAGACCCTCGGCTGAAGACCCAGTACTTC
J: TRBJ2-5; size: .; D: .; V: TRBV4-3; CDR3: CASSQYSGVWETQYF; DNA: TGCGCCAGCAGCCAATATTCAGGGGTCTGGGAGACCCAGTACTTC
J: TRBJ2-6; size: few; D: .; V: TRBV7-2; CDR3: CASSLGVRVWASGANVLTF; DNA: TGTGCCAGCAGCTTAGGTGTCAGGGTGTGGGCCTCTGGGGCCAACGTCCTGACTTTC
J: TRBJ1-1; size: .; D: .; V: TRBV27; CDR3: CASSSLLTPEAFF; DNA: TGTGCCAGCAGTTCCTTATTGACCCCTGAAGCTTTCTTT
J: TRBJ2-7; size: .; D: .; V: TRBV4-3; CDR3: CASSQDNTDEQYF; DNA: TGCGCCAGCAGCCAAGATAATACTGACGAGCAGTACTTC
J: TRBJ1-1; size: .; D: .; V: TRBV6-2/TRBV6-3; CDR3: CASSPPLVSAEAFF; DNA: TGTGCCAGCAGCCCACCACTCGTATCGGCTGAAGCTTTCTTT
J: TRBJ1-1; size: .; D: TRBD1; V: TRBV11-1; CDR3: CASSLSRGQGNTEAFF; DNA: TGTGCCAGCAGCTTGAGCAGGGGGCAGGGGAACACTGAAGCTTTCTTT
J: TRBJ2-7; size: .; D: TRBD1; V: TRBV3-1; CDR3: CASSGGTGVSEQYF; DNA: TGTGCCAGCAGCGGAGGGACAGGGGTCTCCGAGCAGTACTTC
J: TRBJ2-3; size: .; D: TRBD2; V: TRBV20-1; CDR3: CSASTSPQVTDTQYF; DNA: TGCAGTGCTTCGACTAGCCCCCAAGTCACAGATACGCAGTATTTT
J: TRBJ2-5; size: few; D: .; V: TRBV12-3/TRBV12-4; CDR3: CASSDRNRETQYF; DNA: TGTGCCAGCAGCGACAGGAACCGGGAGACCCAGTACTTC
J: TRBJ2-7; size: few; D: TRBD1; V: TRBV2; CDR3: CASSFWTGRQYF; DNA: TGTGCCAGCAGTTTTTGGACAGGGAGACAGTACTTC
J: TRBJ1-6; size: few; D: TRBD1; V: TRBV12-3/TRBV12-4; CDR3: CASSRLGQSPLHF; DNA: TGTGCCAGCAGTCGTCTGGGACAGTCACCCCTCCACTTT
J: TRBJ1-5; size: .; D: .; V: TRBV6-6; CDR3: CASSPPPDGRWLPQHF; DNA: TGTGCCAGCAGCCCCCCACCGGACGGTCGGTGGTTGCCCCAGCATTTT
J: TRBJ1-1; size: .; D: .; V: TRBV5-1; CDR3: CASSLSGALTNTEAFF; DNA: TGCGCCAGCAGCCTCTCAGGGGCGCTAACGAACACTGAAGCTTTCTTT
J: TRBJ1-3; size: .; D: TRBD1; V: TRBV7-3; CDR3: CASSLPFRTGHIDTIYF; DNA: TGTGCCAGCAGCTTACCCTTCCGGACAGGGCATATCGACACCATATATTTT
J: TRBJ1-6; size: .; D: TRBD1; V: TRBV7-8; CDR3: CASSQQGAGSPLHF; DNA: TGTGCCAGCAGTCAGCAGGGGGCTGGATCACCCCTCCACTTT
J: TRBJ1-2; size: .; D: TRBD1; V: TRBV3-1; CDR3: CASSHARDRGAGYTF; DNA: TGTGCCAGCAGCCACGCTAGGGACAGAGGGGCCGGCTACACCTTC
J: TRBJ2-5; size: few; D: .; V: TRBV4-3; CDR3: CASSQSGQETQYF; DNA: TGCGCCAGCAGCCAAAGCGGGCAAGAGACCCAGTACTTC
J: TRBJ2-7; size: .; D: .; V: TRBV27; CDR3: CASSLSSLPYYEQYF; DNA: TGTGCCAGCAGTTTATCGTCGTTACCCTACTACGAGCAGTACTTC
J: TRBJ1-2; size: .; D: .; V: TRBV28; CDR3: CASSLLGTNYGYTF; DNA: TGTGCCAGCAGTTTATTGGGGACTAACTATGGCTACACCTTC